Here is one TCR beta chain with its context. Its specificity is unknown. The authors made each sample's cDNA in eight separate reactions. Each UMI harboured a 6-nucleotide sample barcode and was appended via template switching. TCRdb reprocessed the 5' RACE reads and reports one entry per CDR3 protein, with no DNA. Its listing shows about 200,000 distinct CDR3 sequences. The sample is drawn from a study of monozygotic twins with inflammatory bowel disease. Findings of the study overall: Among IBD patients, TCRbeta diversity (inverse Simpson) was lower than in healthy co-twins.

Each donor gave roughly 2.5 ml of peripheral blood. Germline-derived CDR1 and CDR2 are MNHEY and SVGAGI. This CDR3 region has 18 residues. This TCR derives from a human donor with ulcerative colitis or Crohn's disease, or a healthy co-twin of an affected twin (not recorded which). The gene calls are TRBV6-5 and TRBJ1-6; TCRdb names TRBD1, which stays unverified in the absence of DNA. The sequencing input was blood. CDR3 sequence reads: CASSYSGQDRGLNSPLHF.